This T cell receptor beta chain was profiled in a study of response to subunit inactivated influenza vaccine. Germline CDR1 is SQVTM and CDR2 is ANQGSEA. Trimming removed 6 bases from V and 1 base from J, with 15 bases in between. The CDR3 runs 14 residues. TCRdb redid the calling of the RT-PCR reads with MiXCR, one entry per CDR3 protein. The data hold about 540,000 distinct CDR3 sequences, with roughly 25% observed a single time. The data were also submitted as part of a second study, on T cells expressing NK-cell markers. As that report states: Synthesis of TCR beta cDNA relied on 5'RACE template switching carrying UMIs. The study did not resolve the HCMV specificity of expanded NKG2C+ T cell clones.

The chain recombines TRBV29-1 with TRBJ1-1; the D is unclear. Sequencing used CD4+ T cells sorted from PBMCs, obtained about 12 days after vaccination. This receptor was obtained from a middle-aged man who received an inactivated influenza vaccine. This CDR3 is CSVATRTANTEAFF. Here the CDR3 DNA reads TGCAGCGTCGCCACGCGGACGGCGAACACTGAAGCTTTCTTT.